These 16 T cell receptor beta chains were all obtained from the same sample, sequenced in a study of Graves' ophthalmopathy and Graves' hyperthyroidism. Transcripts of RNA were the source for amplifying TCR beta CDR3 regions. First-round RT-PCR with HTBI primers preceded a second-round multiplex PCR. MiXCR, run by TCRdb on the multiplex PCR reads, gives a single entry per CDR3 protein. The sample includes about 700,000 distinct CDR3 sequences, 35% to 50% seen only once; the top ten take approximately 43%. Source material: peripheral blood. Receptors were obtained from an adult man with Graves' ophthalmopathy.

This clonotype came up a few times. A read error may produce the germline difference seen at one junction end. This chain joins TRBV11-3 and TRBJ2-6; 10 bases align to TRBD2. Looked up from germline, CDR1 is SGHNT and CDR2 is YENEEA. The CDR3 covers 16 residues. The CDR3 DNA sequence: TGCGCCAGCAGCCGAGCGGGAGGGCACGGGGCCAACGTCCTGACTTTC. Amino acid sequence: CASSRAGGHGANVLTF.

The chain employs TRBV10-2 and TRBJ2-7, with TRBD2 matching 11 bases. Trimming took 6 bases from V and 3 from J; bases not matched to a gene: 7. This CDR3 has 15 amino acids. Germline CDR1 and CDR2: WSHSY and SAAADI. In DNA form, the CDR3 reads TGCGCCAGCAGGATTACTAGCGGGGGTGGCTACGAGCAGTACTTC. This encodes CASRITSGGGYEQYF.

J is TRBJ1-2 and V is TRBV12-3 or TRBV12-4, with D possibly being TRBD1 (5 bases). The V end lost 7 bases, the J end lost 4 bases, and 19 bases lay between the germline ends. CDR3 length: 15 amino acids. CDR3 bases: TGTGCCAGCAACCAGGGACTCCGAGGGAGCTATGGCTACACCTTC. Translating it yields CASNQGLRGSYGYTF.

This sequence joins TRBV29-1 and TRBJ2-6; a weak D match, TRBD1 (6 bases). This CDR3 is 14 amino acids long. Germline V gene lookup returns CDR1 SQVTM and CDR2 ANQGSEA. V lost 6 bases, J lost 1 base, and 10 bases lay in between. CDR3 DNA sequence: TGCAGCGTCCAGGGGAGTTCTGGGGCCAACGTCCTGACTTTC. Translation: CSVQGSSGANVLTF.

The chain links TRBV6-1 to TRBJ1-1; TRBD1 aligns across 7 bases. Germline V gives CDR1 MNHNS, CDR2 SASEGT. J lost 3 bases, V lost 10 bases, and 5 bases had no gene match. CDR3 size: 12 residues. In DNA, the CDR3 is TGTGCCACCTCCAGGGGGTACACTGAAGCTTTCTTT. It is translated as CATSRGYTEAFF.

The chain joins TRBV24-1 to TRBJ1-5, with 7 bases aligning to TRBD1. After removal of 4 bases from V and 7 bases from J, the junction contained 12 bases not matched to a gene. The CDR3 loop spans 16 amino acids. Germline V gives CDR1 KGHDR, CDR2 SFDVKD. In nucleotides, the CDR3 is TGTGCCACCAGTGACCCCGAGACAGGGCATGGCCAGCCCCAGCATTTT. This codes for CATSDPETGHGQPQHF.

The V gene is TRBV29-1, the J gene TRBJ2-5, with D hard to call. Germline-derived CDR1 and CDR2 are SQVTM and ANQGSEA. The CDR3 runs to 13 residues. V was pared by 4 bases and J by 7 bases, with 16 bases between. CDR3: CSVGGPRLGTQYF. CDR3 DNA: TGCAGCGTTGGCGGACCTCGACTTGGGACCCAGTACTTC.

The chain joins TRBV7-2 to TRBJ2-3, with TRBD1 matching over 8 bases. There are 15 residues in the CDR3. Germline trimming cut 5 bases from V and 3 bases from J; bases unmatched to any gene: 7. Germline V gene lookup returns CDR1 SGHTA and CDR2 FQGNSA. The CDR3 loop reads CASSQTGDSTDTQYF. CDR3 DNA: TGTGCCAGCAGCCAGACAGGGGATAGTACAGATACGCAGTATTTT.

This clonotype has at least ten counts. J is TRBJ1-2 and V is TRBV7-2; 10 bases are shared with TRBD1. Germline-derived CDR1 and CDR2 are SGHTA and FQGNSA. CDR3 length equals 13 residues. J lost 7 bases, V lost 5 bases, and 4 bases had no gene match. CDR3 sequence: CASSHDRGLGYTF. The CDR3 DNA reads TGTGCCAGCAGCCATGACAGGGGGCTTGGCTACACCTTC. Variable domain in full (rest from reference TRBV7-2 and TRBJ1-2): GAGVSQSPSNKVTEKGKDVELRCDPISGHTALYWYRQSLGQGLEFLIYFQGNSAPDKSGLPSDRFSAERTGGSVSTLTIQRTQQEDSAVYLCASSHDRGLGYTFGSGTRLTVV.

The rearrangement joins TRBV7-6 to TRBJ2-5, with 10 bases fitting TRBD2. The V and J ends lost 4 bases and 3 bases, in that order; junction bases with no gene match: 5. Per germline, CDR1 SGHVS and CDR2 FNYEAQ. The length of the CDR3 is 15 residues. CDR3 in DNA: TGTGCCAGCAGCTCCGGACTAGCGGAGAAAGAGACCCAGTACTTC. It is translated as CASSSGLAEKETQYF.

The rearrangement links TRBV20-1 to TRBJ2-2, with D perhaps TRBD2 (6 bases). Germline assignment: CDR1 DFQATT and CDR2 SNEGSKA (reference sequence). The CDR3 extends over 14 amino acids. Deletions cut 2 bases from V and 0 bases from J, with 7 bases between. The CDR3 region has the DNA TGCAGTGCTAGAAGGAGGGCGAACACCGGGGAGCTGTTTTTT. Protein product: CSARRRANTGELFF.

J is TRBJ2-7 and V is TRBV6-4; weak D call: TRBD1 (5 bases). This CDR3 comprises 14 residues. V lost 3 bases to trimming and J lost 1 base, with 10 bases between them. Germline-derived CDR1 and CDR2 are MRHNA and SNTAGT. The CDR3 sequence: CASSEGPQSYEQYF. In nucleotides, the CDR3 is TGTGCCAGCAGTGAGGGGCCACAGTCCTACGAGCAGTACTTC.

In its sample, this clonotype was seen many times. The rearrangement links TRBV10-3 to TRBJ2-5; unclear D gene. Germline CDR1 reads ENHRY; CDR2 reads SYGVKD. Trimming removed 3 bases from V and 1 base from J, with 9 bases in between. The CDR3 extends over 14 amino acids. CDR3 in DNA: TGTGCCATCAGTGACGTCGTTTTCCAAGAGACCCAGTACTTC. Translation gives CAISDVVFQETQYF.

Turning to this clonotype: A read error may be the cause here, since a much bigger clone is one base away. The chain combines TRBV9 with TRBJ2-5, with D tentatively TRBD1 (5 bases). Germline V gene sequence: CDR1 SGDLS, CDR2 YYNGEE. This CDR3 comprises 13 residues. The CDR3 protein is CASSVQGYETRYF. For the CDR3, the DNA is TGTGCCAGCAGCGTCCAGGGTTACGAGACCCGGTACTTC.

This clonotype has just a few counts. This CDR3 is CASSLSGGGSQPQHF. The CDR3 nucleotides read TGTGCCAGCAGCTTATCGGGGGGCGGGAGTCAGCCCCAGCATTTT. The chain combines TRBV11-2 with TRBJ1-5, with D perhaps matching TRBD1 (6 bases). V dropped 2 bases and J dropped 6 bases, with 14 bases sitting between them. The germline gives CDR1 SGHAT, CDR2 FQNNGV. CDR3 size: 15 residues. The variable domain in full, completed from reference TRBV11-2 and TRBJ1-5, reads EAGVAQSPRYKIIEKRQSVAFWCNPISGHATLYWYQQILGQGPKLLIQFQNNGVVDDSQLPKDRFSAERLKGVDSTLKIQPAKLEDSAVYLCASSLSGGGSQPQHFGDGTRLSIL.

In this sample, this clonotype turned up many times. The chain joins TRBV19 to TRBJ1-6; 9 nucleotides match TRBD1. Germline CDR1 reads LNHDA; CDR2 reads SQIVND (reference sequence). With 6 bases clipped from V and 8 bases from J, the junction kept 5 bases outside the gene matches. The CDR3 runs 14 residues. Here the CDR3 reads CASSPTGGHSPLHF. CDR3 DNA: TGTGCCAGTAGCCCGACAGGGGGTCATTCACCCCTCCACTTT.